The T cell receptor (beta chain) described here comes from a study of T-cell memory formation after mild COVID-19. In the study overall: Across donors, TCR clusters were largely donor specific.

Constant-segment primers were used for 5'RACE, and the resulting TCR alpha and TCR beta cDNA libraries carried sample barcodes and UMIs. One entry per CDR3 protein, called by TCRdb with MiXCR from the 5' RACE reads. The sample carries approximately 570,000 distinct CDR3 sequences, roughly 18% recorded once. Study-level findings and limits: The study found balanced CD4/CD8 in clones contracting day 15 to 85 and a CD4+ lean in later expanders.

The CDR3 consists of 14 residues. Germline loops: CDR1 SGHRS, CDR2 YFSETQ. V gave up 1 base and J gave up 4 bases, with 8 bases separating them. The table lists this clonotype with a few counts. Its cognate antigen is unknown. This clonotype originated in an adult woman who had mild COVID-19 (a few samples of this study predate the infection). Cell type and time point are not known. The sequenced sample was PBMCs or a T cell subset sorted from them (not recorded which). The chain has TRBV5-1 and TRBJ2-2; tentative D call: TRBD1 (6 bases). The CDR3: CASSLRTATGELFF. DNA of the CDR3: TGCGCCAGCAGCTTGAGGACAGCCACCGGGGAGCTGTTTTTT.